This TCR beta chain originates from a study of blood T cell repertoires in COVID-19. On the study more broadly: Whether acute or convalescent, the COVID-19 samples came from the United States, Italy and Spain.

Sequencing used immunoSEQ multiplex PCR; TCRdb keeps in-frame clones, though not all of them. In the table there are around 240,000 clones, roughly 82% of which are singletons. Participants spanned ages roughly 18 to 90 years and resided in about two dozen US areas. Which cohort a participant joined came from the clinical history participants gave. Two negative PCRs, clearance, or symptom resolution characterized the recovered Cohort 3 donors. Looked up from germline, CDR1 is MRHNA and CDR2 is SNTAGT. Trimming stripped 2 bases from V and 5 bases from J, with 6 bases between. The length of the CDR3 is 12 residues. A single count supports this clone.

The rearrangement uses TRBV6-4 and TRBJ1-2; D gene unclear. The sample was PBMCs or T cells enriched from blood (not recorded which). This TCR came from a woman aged 50 to 65 who had recovered from COVID-19. In nucleotides, the CDR3 is TGTGCCAGCAGTGACGGGCATTATGGCTACACCTTC. This sequence encodes CASSDGHYGYTF.